The next 3 T cell receptor beta chains were all read from a single sample in a study of CD4 T cells in relation to SARS-CoV-2 and coronaviruses. The repertoire was sequenced with immunoSEQ multiplex PCR; TCRdb's copy has only in-frame clones and lacks some. The data contain about 28,000 clones, approximately 76% of them singletons. Their antigens remain unidentified. CD4+ T cells from unexposed donors were obtained before the COVID-19 pandemic (2011-2018). Isolation of CD4+ T cells took place after less than 13 days in culture. Sequenced: CD4+ T cells from PBMCs, cultured in vitro. Receptors were obtained from a human donor in good health.

This clone was seen a few times. The J gene is TRBJ2-1, the V gene TRBV2, with 16 bases identical to TRBD2. The V gene end was trimmed by 6 bases and the J gene end by 10 bases; junction bases not matched to a gene: 6. The CDR3 contains 15 residues. Per germline, CDR1 SNHLY and CDR2 FYNNEI. The CDR3 DNA reads as TGTGCCAGCAGGTTGGGACTAGCGGGAGGGCGGGAGCAGTTCTTC. Translated, it gives CASRLGLAGGREQFF.

The chain has TRBV5-1 and TRBJ1-1; D is uncertain. The CDR3 spans 13 residues. Germline CDR1 SGHRS, CDR2 YFSETQ. V was trimmed by 4 bases and J by 3 bases, leaving 10 bases between them. For the CDR3, the DNA is TGCGCCAGCAGCACCCGGCAGGACACTGAAGCTTTCTTT. Protein product: CASSTRQDTEAFF. Looking up the rest from reference TRBV5-1 and TRBJ1-1 gives the full variable domain: KAGVTQTPRYLIKTRGQQVTLSCSPISGHRSVSWYQQTPGQGLQFLFEYFSETQRNKGNFPGRFSGRQFSNSRSEMNVSTLELGDSALYLCASSTRQDTEAFFGQGTRLTVV.

The chain links TRBV4-1 to TRBJ2-2; 10 bases map to TRBD2. Germline V CDR1 and CDR2: MGHRA, YSYEKL. The V and J ends lost 2 bases and 5 bases, in that order; junction bases with no gene match: 5. The CDR3 extends over 16 amino acids. CDR3 loop: CASSQLAGVGTGELFF. CDR3 bases: TGCGCCAGCAGCCAACTAGCGGGAGTTGGTACCGGGGAGCTGTTTTTT.